A selection of T cell receptor beta chains follows, all from one sample in a study of T-cell reconstitution after alpha-beta-depleted transplantation in children. TCRdb recomputed calls from the PCR reads with MiXCR, one row per CDR3 protein. Of 450,000 to 600,000 distinct CDR3 sequences in the sample, about 10% were seen once. Sample: PBMCs, taken before TCRalphabeta/CD19-depleted stem cell transplant. These receptors were obtained from a child under 10 years old with inherited bone marrow failure, due to receive a stem cell transplant. Each CDR3 is given with its conserved first and last residue.

v_call	j_call	cdr3_aa
TRBV24-1	TRBJ1-2	CATSRTGYGYTF
TRBV27	TRBJ2-3	CASSFTGGTDTQYF
TRBV20-1	TRBJ2-4	CSAREGTSGASF
TRBV20-1	TRBJ1-5	CSAVTGSYNQPQHF
TRBV19	TRBJ1-1	CASSIAAGGNTEAFF
TRBV25-1	TRBJ2-7	CASSGYRDEQYF
TRBV9	TRBJ2-5	CASSVVGRTQETQYF
TRBV12-3/TRBV12-4	TRBJ2-1	CASSISGSWYEQFF
TRBV19	TRBJ1-1	CASSTRQGASRRTEAFF
TRBV3-1	TRBJ2-5	CASTQEVSWDFGVETQYF
TRBV3-1	TRBJ2-7	CASSPDRGRQYF
TRBV15	TRBJ2-3	CATSRGGLAGGDTQYF
TRBV19	TRBJ1-1	CASSIWTGQNTEAFF
TRBV20-1	TRBJ2-1	CSAPQRTSGRGDEQFF
TRBV12-3/TRBV12-4	TRBJ2-5	CASSPTLTLWTQYF
TRBV7-2	TRBJ1-1	CASSLTSGAGPEAFF
TRBV4-1	TRBJ2-2	CASSSGGQNTGELFF
TRBV19	TRBJ1-5	CACRGGQGANQPQHF
TRBV4-2	TRBJ2-1	CASSHSQGDPYNEQFF
TRBV12-3/TRBV12-4	TRBJ1-1	CASRAGVTEAFF
TRBV27	TRBJ1-4	CASSLGRGRGEKLFF
TRBV18	TRBJ2-1	CASSPTTGQGAYNEQFF
TRBV7-8	TRBJ2-7	CASSPYGQREWTYEQYF
TRBV12-5	TRBJ1-2	CASGLGGPYGYTF
TRBV5-1	TRBJ2-7	CASSLEGTNYEQYF
TRBV29-1	TRBJ1-2	CSGGGANYGYTF
TRBV28	TRBJ1-4	CASRSLGSDEKLFF
TRBV30	TRBJ2-7	CAWSLTRDRDYEQYF
TRBV20-1	TRBJ2-5	CSASGRGETQYF
TRBV15	TRBJ1-4	CATRQSATNEKLFF
TRBV27	TRBJ2-7	CASRDRTGSSYEQYF
TRBV7-8	TRBJ2-3	CASSSRAGGTDTQYF
TRBV4-1	TRBJ2-6	CASSQDHFETGLLSGANVLTF
TRBV7-6	TRBJ2-6	CASSLKGGTVSSGANVLTF
TRBV7-2	TRBJ1-4	CASSLPDRGPFDEKLFF
TRBV5-5	TRBJ2-7	CASSLGTSGRSYEQYF
TRBV28	TRBJ2-2	CASSFWGNLPPGTLAGVGTGELFF
TRBV7-8	TRBJ1-5	CASSRDRPSNQPQHF
TRBV13	TRBJ2-1	CASSARVRYNEQFF
TRBV20-1	TRBJ2-5	CSARGGMAFGETQYF
TRBV28	TRBJ2-1	CASSLTYNEQFF
TRBV4-2	TRBJ2-7	CAISPPGLVYEQYF
TRBV12-3/TRBV12-4	TRBJ2-1	CASSPSLGQGAGEQFF
TRBV7-8	TRBJ2-1	CASSPGVAGGPFNEQFF
TRBV6-2/TRBV6-3	TRBJ2-4	CASSLRQGVDIQYF
TRBV6-5	TRBJ1-5	CASSSKGLADNQPQHF
TRBV29-1	TRBJ2-1	CSAMLIDEQFF
TRBV20-1	TRBJ1-2	CSASRAGVYGYTF
TRBV5-1	TRBJ2-1	CASSWGLAGHNEQFF
TRBV7-9	TRBJ2-2	CASSLVVGPGELFF
TRBV28	TRBJ2-5	CASSLNGLAGETQYF
TRBV12-3/TRBV12-4	TRBJ2-1	CASNVGNEQFF
TRBV5-1	TRBJ2-2	CASSSPLAGVGPGELFF